This passage covers 10 T cell receptor beta chains from one sample sequenced in a study of cytomegalovirus exposure and HLA in healthy donors. PCR involved 60 Vbeta and 13 Jbeta primers. Data came from immunoSEQ multiplex PCR; TCRdb stores just in-frame clones and leaves some out. The data contain tens of thousands of clones, roughly 72% of them singletons. The sequenced material came from PBMCs. These receptors all come from a woman aged 50 to 60 in good health and CMV-seropositive.

The chain employs TRBV5-1 and TRBJ2-3; TRBD1 matches at 10 bases. Germline V gives CDR1 SGHRS, CDR2 YFSETQ. The CDR3 has 16 amino acids. V lost 2 bases, J lost 3 bases, and 6 bases stayed unmatched. Written as DNA, the CDR3 is TGCGCCAGCAGCTTCGACAGGGGGCAGAGGACAGATACGCAGTATTTT. This encodes CASSFDRGQRTDTQYF. Variable domain in full (rest from reference TRBV5-1 and TRBJ2-3): KAGVTQTPRYLIKTRGQQVTLSCSPISGHRSVSWYQQTPGQGLQFLFEYFSETQRNKGNFPGRFSGRQFSNSRSEMNVSTLELGDSALYLCASSFDRGQRTDTQYFGPGTRLTVL.

A few counts support this clone. The chain links TRBV5-6 to TRBJ1-5, with no clear D. V lost 0 bases, J lost 5 bases, and 12 bases lay in between. Looked up from germline, CDR1 is SGHDT and CDR2 is YYEEEE. This CDR3 is built from 15 residues. Here the CDR3 DNA reads TGTGCCAGCAGCTTGGCCGGCCTTGACTATCAGCCCCAGCATTTT. As protein: CASSLAGLDYQPQHF.

This clone has only a few counts. The chain has TRBV11-3 and TRBJ1-1; D perhaps matches TRBD1 (5 bases). The germline gives CDR1 SGHNT, CDR2 YENEEA. This CDR3 spans 13 amino acids. V gave up 4 bases and J gave up 10 bases, with 16 bases separating them. The CDR3 DNA reads as TGTGCCAGCAGCTCCCGTACCTCAAGGGGAGCTTTCTTT. Protein sequence: CASSSRTSRGAFF.

In DNA, the CDR3 is TGTGCCAGCAGCCTAGGACAGGGGACCACCGGGGAGCTGTTTTTT. Translated: CASSLGQGTTGELFF. The chain employs TRBV5-8 and TRBJ2-2; TRBD1 matches 9 bases. The germline gives CDR1 SGHTS, CDR2 YDEGEE. The CDR3 is made up of 15 amino acids. V shed 4 bases, J shed 4 bases, and the junction held 5 bases outside the gene matches.

This rearrangement joins TRBV6-5 to TRBJ1-4; a weak D match, TRBD1 (6 bases). The V and J ends lost 2 bases and 7 bases respectively, with 11 bases between them. The CDR3 runs 14 residues. Germline V CDR1 and CDR2: MNHEY, SVGAGI. CDR3 DNA: TGTGCCAGCAGTTACGGACAGTACGCTGAAAAACTGTTTTTT. Its translation is CASSYGQYAEKLFF.

V usage is TRBV6-4 and J usage is TRBJ2-3; 7 bases agree with TRBD2. The CDR3 length is 15 residues. CDR1 MRHNA and CDR2 SNTAGT come from the germline V gene. V shed 3 bases, J shed 0 bases, and the junction held 3 bases outside the gene matches. This CDR3 is CASSEKAGSTDTQYF. Here the CDR3 DNA reads TGTGCCAGCAGTGAAAAAGCGGGAAGCACAGATACGCAGTATTTT.

The chain couples TRBV7-2 to TRBJ2-1; TRBD2 agrees at 12 bases. This CDR3 is 16 amino acids long. Germline V gene data show CDR1 as SGHTA and CDR2 as FQGNSA. J gave up 0 bases and V 4 bases, and 1 base lay outside the gene matches. The CDR3 here is CASSSGLAGSYNEQFF. The CDR3 DNA reads as TGTGCCAGCAGCTCGGGACTAGCGGGCTCCTACAATGAGCAGTTCTTC.

The V call is TRBV29-1, the J call TRBJ2-1, with 10 positions matching TRBD1. This CDR3 region has 17 residues. Unmatched junction bases numbered 16, after V lost 3 bases and J lost 8 bases. The germline V gene has CDR1 SQVTM and CDR2 ANQGSEA. CDR3 protein: CSVEGAARTGGFDEQFF. CDR3 nucleotide sequence: TGCAGCGTTGAGGGGGCCGCCCGGACAGGGGGTTTCGATGAGCAGTTCTTC.

J is TRBJ2-7 and V is TRBV6-6; D is perhaps TRBD2 (5 bases). Trimming pared 7 bases from V and 0 bases from J, leaving 10 bases between. The CDR3 spans 13 residues. CDR1 MNHNY and CDR2 SVGAGI come from the germline V gene (reference sequence). The CDR3 here is CASISASSYEQYF. The CDR3 nucleotides are TGTGCCAGCATTAGCGCTAGCTCCTACGAGCAGTACTTC.

The V gene is TRBV28, the J gene TRBJ1-5; D gene uncertain. V shed 3 bases and J shed 3 bases, with 12 bases lying between them. CDR3 size: 15 residues. The V gene's germline CDR1 is MDHEN and CDR2 SYDVKM. The CDR3 nucleotides read TGTGCCAGCAGTTTGTGGGCCGGCGACAATCAGCCCCAGCATTTT. This encodes CASSLWAGDNQPQHF.